Below, 29 T cell receptor beta chains from the same sample are listed, as sequenced in a study of blood T cell repertoires in COVID-19. The repertoire was sequenced with immunoSEQ multiplex PCR; TCRdb's copy has only in-frame clones and lacks some. Among more than 95,000 clones listed, approximately 80% were seen once. The sequencing sample was made of peripheral blood. All receptors derive from a man in his fifties with acute or convalescent COVID-19.

The chain carries TRBV11-3 and TRBJ1-1; 12 bases line up with TRBD1. V was pared by 5 bases and J by 6 bases, with 7 bases of the junction left unmatched. CDR3 length: 15 amino acids. The germline gives CDR1 SGHNT, CDR2 YENEEA. CDR3 DNA sequence: TGTGCCAGCAGCCATGCGGGACAGGGGGCCTCTGAAGCTTTCTTT. Translation gives CASSHAGQGASEAFF.

The CDR3 region has the DNA TGTGCCAGCATAAACTCCTACAATGAGCAGTTCTTC. Amino acids: CASINSYNEQFF. The chain employs TRBV27 and TRBJ2-1; unclear D gene. Germline V gives CDR1 MNHEY, CDR2 SMNVEV (reference sequence). The germline V and J ends were trimmed by 7 bases and 0 bases, with 4 bases remaining between them. The CDR3 consists of 12 residues.

This rearrangement joins TRBV4-1 to TRBJ1-2; D uncertain. Trimming stripped 0 bases from V and 13 bases from J, with 12 bases between. CDR1 is MGHRA, CDR2 YSYEKL, per germline. This CDR3 region has 12 residues. The CDR3 DNA is TGCGCCAGCAGCCAAGACCCTGGGCTGCCCACCTTC. Protein sequence: CASSQDPGLPTF.

There are a few counts of this clone. This chain uses TRBV5-5 with TRBJ1-1; 9 positions agree with TRBD1. V lost 6 bases to trimming and J lost 2 bases; unmatched junction nucleotides: 5. CDR3 size: 14 residues. In germline, CDR1 is SGHKS, CDR2 YYEKEE (reference sequence). The CDR3 region is CASNRGQSNTEAFF. CDR3 bases: TGTGCCAGCAACAGGGGGCAGAGTAACACTGAAGCTTTCTTT.

The chain links TRBV4-2 to TRBJ1-5; D not certain. V gave up 2 bases and J gave up 7 bases, with 15 bases separating them. The CDR3 has 15 amino acids. From germline, CDR1 is LGHNA and CDR2 YNFKEQ. The CDR3 loop reads CASSQTDRGIQPQHF. In nucleotides, the CDR3 is TGTGCCAGCAGCCAAACCGACCGCGGGATCCAGCCCCAGCATTTT.

This chain links TRBV19 with TRBJ1-2, with D tentatively TRBD1 (5 bases). The CDR3 consists of 17 residues. The germline CDR1 and CDR2 sequences are LNHDA and SQIVND (reference sequence). V was clipped by 4 bases and J by 0 bases, with 18 bases between them. In DNA form, the CDR3 reads TGTGCCAGTAGTACCCAGGGAATCCCTCAAGCTAACTATGGCTACACCTTC. Translating gives CASSTQGIPQANYGYTF.

This chain uses TRBV28 with TRBJ2-7, with 8 bases fitting TRBD2. Germline lookup yields CDR1 MDHEN and CDR2 SYDVKM. The junction had 7 bases not matched to a gene; V was cut back by 6 bases and J by 6 bases. The CDR3 contains 13 residues. CDR3 region: CASRTHREGEQYF. The CDR3 coding sequence is TGTGCCAGCAGAACCCACCGGGAGGGCGAGCAGTACTTC.

The V call is TRBV6-6, the J call TRBJ2-7; the D gene is possibly TRBD2 (6 bases). Germline V lookup: CDR1 MNHNY, CDR2 SVGAGI (reference sequence). V lost 0 bases, J lost 6 bases, and 15 bases lay in between. The CDR3 totals 15 residues. In DNA form, the CDR3 reads TGTGCCAGCAGTTACTCTCTTCGAACTAGCAGCGAGCAGTACTTC. It is translated as CASSYSLRTSSEQYF.

CDR3: CASSLDRDSIYEQYF. The CDR3 DNA reads TGTGCCAGCAGCTTAGACCGGGACTCTATCTACGAGCAGTACTTC. V usage is TRBV11-1 and J usage is TRBJ2-7, with D maybe TRBD2 (6 bases). Trimming stripped 1 base from V and 3 bases from J, with 13 bases between. This CDR3 is 15 amino acids long. From germline, CDR1 is SGHAT and CDR2 FQDESV (reference sequence).

As for this clone: At the DNA level, this CDR3 is encoded by other sequences in the same sample as well. The J gene is TRBJ1-4, the V gene TRBV30, with a tentative D call TRBD1 (6 bases). The CDR3 is 14 residues long. V was pared by 0 bases and J by 5 bases, with 10 bases between. CDR1 GTSNPN and CDR2 SVGIG come from the germline V gene (reference sequence). The CDR3 region has the DNA TGTGCCTGGAGTGTGGGGCAGGGGAATGAAAAACTGTTTTTT. It is translated as CAWSVGQGNEKLFF.

This clone was observed a few times. This chain connects TRBV7-6 to TRBJ2-7, with 10 bases identical to TRBD2. The V and J ends lost 5 bases and 2 bases, in that order; junction bases with no gene match: 9. Germline V gene data show CDR1 as SGHVS and CDR2 as FNYEAQ. The CDR3 has 16 residues. CDR3 protein: CASSASRAGGPYEQYF. CDR3 coding DNA: TGTGCCAGCAGCGCTAGCAGAGCGGGAGGGCCCTACGAGCAGTACTTC.

This clone appeared a few times. This chain joins TRBV5-1 and TRBJ2-1; 8 bases are shared with TRBD2. The trim removed 4 bases at V and 9 bases at J, leaving 12 bases unmatched. This CDR3 is built from 15 residues. Germline V gene lookup returns CDR1 SGHRS and CDR2 YFSETQ. CDR3 nucleotides: TGCGCCAGCAGCCGGGGAGCGGGGGCCCCGGGTGAGCAGTTCTTC. As protein: CASSRGAGAPGEQFF. The complete variable domain, with remaining parts taken from reference TRBV5-1 and TRBJ2-1, reads KAGVTQTPRYLIKTRGQQVTLSCSPISGHRSVSWYQQTPGQGLQFLFEYFSETQRNKGNFPGRFSGRQFSNSRSEMNVSTLELGDSALYLCASSRGAGAPGEQFFGPGTRLTVL.

The J gene is TRBJ2-2, the V gene TRBV7-8; 7 nucleotides line up with TRBD1. This CDR3 comprises 15 residues. Germline-derived CDR1 and CDR2 are SGHVS and FQNEAQ. V trimming: 3 bases; J trimming: 3 bases; junction bases outside the gene matches: 4. The DNA for the CDR3 is TGTGCCAGCAGCTTGACAGGGATCGACACCGGGGAGCTGTTTTTT. Its protein is CASSLTGIDTGELFF. Full variable domain (rest looked up from reference TRBV7-8 and TRBJ2-2): GAGVSQSPRYKVAKRGQDVALRCDPISGHVSLFWYQQALGQGPEFLTYFQNEAQLDKSGLPSDRFFAERPEGSVSTLKIQRTQQEDSAVYLCASSLTGIDTGELFFGEGSRLTVL.

The chain is built from TRBV29-1 and TRBJ2-7; a possible D gene is TRBD1 (6 bases). Trimming pared 7 bases from V and 0 bases from J, leaving 13 bases between. The CDR3 extends over 13 amino acids. Germline assignment: CDR1 SQVTM and CDR2 ANQGSEA. Here the CDR3 DNA reads TGCAGCGCCGGGGAAGGGGGCTCCTACGAGCAGTACTTC. Protein sequence: CSAGEGGSYEQYF.

The chain uses TRBV7-9 and TRBJ1-2, with D perhaps matching TRBD1 (6 bases). The CDR3 consists of 17 residues. Trimming cost V 0 bases and J 5 bases, with 19 bases left between them. The germline V gene has CDR1 SEHNR and CDR2 FQNEAQ (reference sequence). DNA for the CDR3: TGTGCCAGCAGCTTAGCAATCCCGGACAGTTCTAGGTATGGCTACACCTTC. As protein: CASSLAIPDSSRYGYTF.

This sequence joins TRBV7-9 and TRBJ1-6, with TRBD1 matching over 8 bases. The V and J ends lost 4 bases and 7 bases, in that order; junction bases with no gene match: 3. The CDR3 sequence is 14 residues long. Germline-derived CDR1 and CDR2 are SEHNR and FQNEAQ (reference sequence). The CDR3 sequence: CASSSDRENSPLHF. The CDR3 nucleotides read TGTGCCAGCAGCTCGGACAGGGAGAATTCACCCCTCCACTTT.

V gene TRBV6-5 combines with J gene TRBJ2-7; D not resolved. The germline gives CDR1 MNHEY, CDR2 SVGAGI. The CDR3 has 13 residues. Trimming removed 5 bases at V and 2 bases at J, with 10 bases between. DNA for the CDR3: TGTGCCAGCAGTCTCATCAGGACCTACGAGCAGTACTTC. Its translation: CASSLIRTYEQYF.

The rearrangement uses TRBV6-2 or TRBV6-3 and TRBJ2-7; tentatively, D is TRBD2 (6 bases). Germline-derived CDR1 and CDR2 are MNHEY and SVGEGT. The CDR3 runs to 15 residues. V was pared by 2 bases and J by 7 bases, with 18 bases between. CDR3 DNA: TGTGCCAGCAGTTACGGCGCAGGAGGGAAGTGGGAGCAGTACTTC. This codes for CASSYGAGGKWEQYF.

The chain carries TRBV4-1 and TRBJ1-6; a weak D match, TRBD1 (5 bases). Trimming left V 5 bases short and J 0 bases short, with 23 bases between. Germline V CDR1 and CDR2: MGHRA, YSYEKL. The CDR3 sequence is 20 residues long. CDR3 protein: CASSLLAGTVDGSYNSPLHF. For the CDR3, the DNA is TGCGCCAGCAGCTTACTGGCGGGGACCGTAGATGGCTCCTATAATTCACCCCTCCACTTT.

This rearrangement joins TRBV7-6 to TRBJ2-1, with 13 bases that match TRBD2. The CDR3 spans 15 residues. CDR1 is SGHVS, CDR2 FNYEAQ, per germline. V was pared by 5 bases and J by 6 bases, with 4 bases of the junction left unmatched. In DNA form, the CDR3 reads TGTGCCAGCAGCCCGGGACTAGCGGGAACCAATGAGCAGTTCTTC. Protein sequence: CASSPGLAGTNEQFF.

CDR3 in DNA: TGTGCCAGCAGTTTGAGGCGAGCGGGAGCTTGTGAGCAGTTCTTC. Translated, it gives CASSLRRAGACEQFF. This sequence joins TRBV5-8 and TRBJ2-1; 8 bases align to TRBD2. Germline V gene sequence: CDR1 SGHTS, CDR2 YDEGEE. The ends lost 5 bases at V and 9 bases at J; junction bases unmatched: 13. This CDR3 is built from 15 residues. Filled out from reference TRBV5-8 and TRBJ2-1, the complete variable domain reads EAGVTQSPTHLIKTRGQQATLRCSPISGHTSVYWYQQALGLGLQFLLWYDEGEERNRGNFPPRFSGRQFPNYSSELNVNALELEDSALYLCASSLRRAGACEQFFGPGTRLTVL.

The chain carries TRBV28 and TRBJ2-4; possible D gene TRBD1, 5 bases. The CDR3 length is 14 residues. V was pared by 5 bases and J by 9 bases, with 17 bases between. Germline CDR1 MDHEN, CDR2 SYDVKM. CDR3 amino acids: CASSGGAYWGIQYF. The CDR3 nucleotides are TGTGCCAGCAGTGGTGGGGCCTATTGGGGCATTCAGTACTTC. The full variable domain, its missing parts supplied by reference TRBV28 and TRBJ2-4, is DVKVTQSSRYLVKRTGEKVFLECVQDMDHENMFWYRQDPGLGLRLIYFSYDVKMKEKGDIPEGYSVSREKKERFSLILESASTNQTSMYLCASSGGAYWGIQYFGAGTRLSVL.

V usage is TRBV6-1 and J usage is TRBJ1-5; tentatively, D is TRBD1 (6 bases). V lost 3 bases to trimming and J lost 1 base, with 13 bases between them. CDR3 length: 16 amino acids. In germline, CDR1 is MNHNS, CDR2 SASEGT. In DNA form, the CDR3 reads TGTGCCAGCAGTGAGGGAAGGGGGGGGAGCAATCAGCCCCAGCATTTT. Translated, it gives CASSEGRGGSNQPQHF.

This chain links TRBV30 with TRBJ1-6; TRBD1 matches at 7 bases. V lost 3 bases to trimming and J lost 4 bases; unmatched junction nucleotides: 0. Germline CDR1 and CDR2: GTSNPN and SVGIG (reference sequence). The CDR3 is 13 amino acids. CDR3 nucleotides: TGTGCCTGGAGGACAGGGTATAATTCACCCCTCCACTTT. Its protein product is CAWRTGYNSPLHF.

The rearrangement links TRBV2 to TRBJ2-7; 14 bases are a match to TRBD2. The CDR3 covers 20 residues. From germline, CDR1 is SNHLY and CDR2 FYNNEI. V trimming: 4 bases; J trimming: 2 bases; junction bases outside the gene matches: 16. CDR3 residues: CASSAYSTSGGALSPYEQYF. The CDR3 DNA follows: TGTGCCAGCAGTGCCTACTCGACTAGCGGGGGGGCCCTAAGCCCCTACGAGCAGTACTTC.

This clone has at least ten counts. The J gene is TRBJ2-4, the V gene TRBV20-1, with TRBD2 as a possible D gene (6 bases). This CDR3 has 15 amino acids. Germline CDR1 DFQATT, CDR2 SNEGSKA (reference sequence). The V end was cut by 3 bases, the J end by 1 base, with 13 bases between. CDR3 in DNA: TGCAGTGCTAGTACTAGCTTCCTGGCCAAAAACATTCAGTACTTC. It specifies CSASTSFLAKNIQYF.

This clone appeared once. V and J are TRBV2 and TRBJ1-4; 7 positions agree with TRBD1. Germline CDR1 reads SNHLY; CDR2 reads FYNNEI. This CDR3 has 16 amino acids. After removal of 6 bases from V and 2 bases from J, the junction contained 9 bases not matched to a gene. This CDR3 is CASRPHRGSTNEKLFF. For the CDR3, the DNA is TGTGCCAGCAGACCACACAGGGGATCCACTAATGAAAAACTGTTTTTT.

The DNA of the CDR3 is TGTGCCAGCAGCGTACAGGTAGGAGTCACTGAAGCTTTCTTT. As protein: CASSVQVGVTEAFF. The V gene is TRBV5-4, the J gene TRBJ1-1; the D gene is possibly TRBD1 (5 bases). From germline, CDR1 is SGHNT and CDR2 YYREEE (reference sequence). Trimming stripped 4 bases from V and 4 bases from J, with 14 bases between. This CDR3 is built from 14 residues. Full variable domain (rest looked up from reference TRBV5-4 and TRBJ1-1): ETGVTQSPTHLIKTRGQQVTLRCSSQSGHNTVSWYQQALGQGPQFIFQYYREEENGRGNFPPRFSGLQFPNYSSELNVNALELDDSALYLCASSVQVGVTEAFFGQGTRLTVV.

The rearrangement links TRBV7-9 to TRBJ1-2; 9 nucleotides align to TRBD1. The CDR3 totals 15 residues. Germline CDR1 SEHNR, CDR2 FQNEAQ (reference sequence). The J segment lost 3 bases and the V segment lost 5 bases, leaving 7 bases of the junction unmatched. DNA of the CDR3: TGTGCCAGCAGCCGTACCGACAGGGGGTACTATGGCTACACCTTC. It codes for CASSRTDRGYYGYTF.